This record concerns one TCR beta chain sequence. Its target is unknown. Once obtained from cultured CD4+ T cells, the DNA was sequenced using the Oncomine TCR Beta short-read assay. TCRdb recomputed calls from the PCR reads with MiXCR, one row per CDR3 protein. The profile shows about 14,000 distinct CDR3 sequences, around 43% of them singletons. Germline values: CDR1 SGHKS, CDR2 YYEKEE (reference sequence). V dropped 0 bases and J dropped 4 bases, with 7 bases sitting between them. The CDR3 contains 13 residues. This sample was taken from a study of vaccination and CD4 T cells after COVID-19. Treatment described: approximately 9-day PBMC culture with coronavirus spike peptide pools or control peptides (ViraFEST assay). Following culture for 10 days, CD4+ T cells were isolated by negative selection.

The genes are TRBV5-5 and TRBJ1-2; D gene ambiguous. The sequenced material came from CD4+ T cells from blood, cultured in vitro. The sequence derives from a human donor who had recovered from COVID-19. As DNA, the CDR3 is TGTGCCAGCAGCTTGGACGGAACCTATGGCTACACCTTC. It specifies CASSLDGTYGYTF.